These 15 T cell receptor beta chains originate from one sample sequenced in a study of T-cell memory formation after mild COVID-19. TCRdb re-analysed the 5' RACE reads in MiXCR, keeping a single row per CDR3 protein. The repertoire holds hundreds of thousands of distinct CDR3 sequences, with 15% to 20% as singletons. The sequencing sample was made of PBMCs or a T cell subset sorted from them (not recorded which). The source is an adult woman who had mild COVID-19 (a few samples of this study predate the infection). Cell type and time point are not known.

The chain combines TRBV12-3 or TRBV12-4 with TRBJ1-5; 7 bases fit TRBD1. The ends lost 4 bases at V and 9 bases at J; junction bases unmatched: 9. There are 14 residues in the CDR3. The chain's CDR3 is CASSSGDRGRPQHF. The CDR3 DNA reads TGTGCCAGCAGTTCCGGGGACAGAGGTCGGCCCCAGCATTTT.

The chain carries TRBV12-5 and TRBJ1-3; D is ambiguous. The CDR3 has 15 residues. The germline V gene encodes CDR1 LGHNT and CDR2 FRNRAP. Trimming took 1 base from V and 0 from J, leaving 7 bases between them. CDR3 protein: CASGLDFGSGNTIYF. DNA of the CDR3: TGTGCTAGTGGTTTGGATTTTGGCTCTGGAAACACCATATATTTT. The variable domain in full, completed from reference TRBV12-5 and TRBJ1-3, reads DARVTQTPRHKVTEMGQEVTMRCQPILGHNTVFWYRQTMMQGLELLAYFRNRAPLDDSGMPKDRFSAEMPDATLATLKIQPSEPRDSAVYFCASGLDFGSGNTIYFGEGSWLTVV.

This chain links TRBV11-3 with TRBJ2-2, with no clear D. CDR3 length: 14 amino acids. The V gene lost 1 base and the J gene lost 3 bases, with 6 bases spanning the gap. Germline V gene lookup returns CDR1 SGHNT and CDR2 YENEEA. The CDR3 sequence: CASSLGGYTGELFF. The CDR3, as DNA: TGTGCCAGCAGCTTAGGGGGATACACCGGGGAGCTGTTTTTT.

This clonotype was counted a few times. The V and J genes are TRBV14 and TRBJ1-1; D gene ambiguous. The germline V gene has CDR1 SGHDN and CDR2 FVKESK. The CDR3 sequence is 14 residues long. Trimming left V 3 bases short and J 1 base short, with 9 bases between. The CDR3 sequence: CASSHLPGNTEAFF. The CDR3 nucleotides are TGTGCCAGCAGCCATCTCCCCGGGAACACTGAAGCTTTCTTT.

This clonotype was counted once. The rearrangement joins TRBV5-4 to TRBJ2-3, with D possibly being TRBD1 (6 bases). Germline V gene data show CDR1 as SGHNT and CDR2 as YYREEE (reference sequence). Trimming stripped 5 bases from V and 1 base from J, with 14 bases between. The CDR3 extends over 15 amino acids. The CDR3 coding sequence is TGTGCCAGCAGAATATCCGGGACACGCACAGATACGCAGTATTTT. Its translation is CASRISGTRTDTQYF.

V gene TRBV9 combines with J gene TRBJ2-3, with D uncertain. The CDR3 consists of 14 residues. With 0 bases removed from V and 1 base from J, the gap between germline ends came to 6 bases. The germline gives CDR1 SGDLS, CDR2 YYNGEE. CDR3 region: CASSVAIGTDTQYF. CDR3 nucleotides: TGTGCCAGCAGCGTAGCTATCGGCACAGATACGCAGTATTTT.

This clonotype came up a few times. The chain has TRBV7-2 and TRBJ2-1; 10 bases align to TRBD2. The V and J ends lost 3 bases and 9 bases, in that order; junction bases with no gene match: 8. CDR3 size: 15 residues. CDR1 SGHTA and CDR2 FQGNSA come from the germline V gene. As DNA, the CDR3 is TGTGCCAGCAGCTTGTTAGCGGGGGGCCAGGGTGAGCAGTTCTTC. This codes for CASSLLAGGQGEQFF. Complete variable domain (other parts from reference TRBV7-2 and TRBJ2-1): GAGVSQSPSNKVTEKGKDVELRCDPISGHTALYWYRQSLGQGLEFLIYFQGNSAPDKSGLPSDRFSAERTGGSVSTLTIQRTQQEDSAVYLCASSLLAGGQGEQFFGPGTRLTVL.

V gene TRBV7-2 combines with J gene TRBJ2-1; 9 bases match TRBD1. The ends lost 5 bases at V and 7 bases at J; junction bases unmatched: 15. The CDR3 spans 17 residues. Germline V lookup: CDR1 SGHTA, CDR2 FQGNSA. CDR3 amino acids: CASSARASGQGGNEQFF. In DNA, the CDR3 is TGTGCCAGCAGCGCCCGCGCCTCGGGACAGGGTGGGAATGAGCAGTTCTTC.

This clonotype was detected a few times. The chain couples TRBV3-1 to TRBJ1-2; D perhaps matches TRBD1 (5 bases). CDR1 and CDR2 (germline): LGHDT, YNNKEL (reference sequence). The V and J ends lost 5 bases and 3 bases respectively, with 10 bases between them. This CDR3 contains 13 residues. CDR3 sequence (DNA): TGTGCCAGCAGCTTCCGGGACGACTATGGCTACACCTTC. Protein sequence: CASSFRDDYGYTF.

The chain has TRBV12-3 or TRBV12-4 and TRBJ1-1; tentatively, D is TRBD1 (5 bases). The V end was cut by 7 bases, the J end by 6 bases, with 12 bases between. This CDR3 has 12 amino acids. The CDR3 DNA follows: TGTGCCAGCACCCGAGGGACGGCTGAAGCTTTCTTT. It yields the protein CASTRGTAEAFF.

With respect to this clonotype: Without the conserved terminal phenylalanine or tryptophan, this CDR3 likely stems from a read error. The rearrangement uses TRBV4-2 and TRBJ1-3; tentative D call: TRBD1 (5 bases). The CDR3 has 17 amino acids. V lost 3 bases to trimming and J lost 2 bases, with 17 bases between them. The germline V gene has CDR1 LGHNA and CDR2 YNFKEQ. CDR3 DNA: TGTGCCAGCAGCCAGAGAAACTTGGGGGGAACTGGAAACACCATATATATT. It translates to CASSQRNLGGTGNTIYI.

This clonotype showed up just a few times. CDR3 sequence reads: CATSDLWPTQNTGELFF. Here the CDR3 DNA reads TGTGCCACCAGTGATTTATGGCCGACACAAAACACCGGGGAGCTGTTTTTT. The gene calls are TRBV24-1 and TRBJ2-2; D not certain. The V end was cut by 1 base, the J end by 2 bases, with 13 bases between. Per the germline V gene, CDR1 is KGHDR and CDR2 is SFDVKD. There are 17 residues in the CDR3.

Many counts were recorded for this clonotype. J is TRBJ2-5 and V is TRBV19; the D gene is possibly TRBD1 (5 bases). V was pared by 5 bases and J by 5 bases, with 12 bases between. The CDR3 runs 13 residues. Germline CDR1 LNHDA, CDR2 SQIVND (reference sequence). In DNA, the CDR3 is TGTGCCAGTAGTGTTCAGGGATGGGAGACCCAGTACTTC. It translates to CASSVQGWETQYF.

This clonotype was seen only a few times. The V call is TRBV14, the J call TRBJ2-3; TRBD1 might be the D (5 bases). The CDR3 runs to 15 residues. CDR1 and CDR2 (germline): SGHDN, FVKESK. Trimming took 3 bases from V and 0 from J, leaving 10 bases between them. CDR3 nucleotides: TGTGCCAGCAGCCACCGACAGATCAGCACAGATACGCAGTATTTT. It encodes CASSHRQISTDTQYF.

The CDR3 here is CASSISGSARFF. The CDR3, as DNA: TGTGCCAGCAGCATTAGCGGGAGTGCCCGGTTCTTC. This rearrangement joins TRBV7-8 to TRBJ2-1; TRBD2 agrees at 9 bases. V trimming: 5 bases; J trimming: 15 bases; junction bases outside the gene matches: 8. Germline CDR1 is SGHVS and CDR2 is FQNEAQ. This CDR3 spans 12 amino acids.